Listed here are 7 T cell receptor beta chains from one sample, sequenced in a study of blood T cell repertoires in COVID-19. Repertoires were generated with immunoSEQ multiplex PCR, while TCRdb's copy carries only in-frame clones and drops some. Here the sample spans about 62,000 clones, around four fifths being singletons. The sample consisted of peripheral blood. These receptors were obtained from a woman in her 50s with active or convalescent COVID-19.

The chain links TRBV10-3 to TRBJ2-2; TRBD1 is a possible D gene (8 bases). This CDR3 spans 14 amino acids. The germline CDR1 and CDR2 sequences are ENHRY and SYGVKD. V lost 11 bases and J lost 3, with 16 bases in between. Written as DNA, the CDR3 is TGTGCCGCCAGGACAGGGAGGGACACCGGGGAGCTGTTTTTT. Its translation is CAARTGRDTGELFF.

The V gene is TRBV18, the J gene TRBJ1-5, with TRBD1 matching over 10 bases. With V trimmed by 2 bases and J by 14 bases, 9 bases remained unmatched. Germline V gives CDR1 KGHSH, CDR2 LQKENI. The CDR3 has 14 residues. CDR3 bases: TGTGCCAGCTCACCATCAGGGGACAGGGGCCGGGAGCATTTT. It encodes CASSPSGDRGREHF.

The gene calls are TRBV6-2 or TRBV6-3 and TRBJ1-5; D is undetermined. Between the trimmed V and J ends, which lost 2 bases and 1 base, there was a span of 18 bases. This CDR3 has 18 residues. The germline gives CDR1 MNHEY, CDR2 SVGEGT. Written as DNA, the CDR3 is TGTGCCAGCAGTTACCAAGTCGTTGCTGGGAGGAGCAATCAGCCCCAGCATTTT. Protein: CASSYQVVAGRSNQPQHF.

The genes are TRBV27 and TRBJ2-1; no definite D call. The V end lost 6 bases, the J end lost 2 bases, and 5 bases lay between the germline ends. The CDR3 is 12 residues long. Germline V gene data show CDR1 as MNHEY and CDR2 as SMNVEV (reference sequence). This chain's CDR3 is CASRFTYNEQFF. CDR3 in DNA: TGTGCCAGCAGATTTACCTACAATGAGCAGTTCTTC.

This chain uses TRBV19 with TRBJ1-6; TRBD1 matches 11 bases. The CDR3 length is 15 residues. CDR1 and CDR2 from the germline V gene are LNHDA and SQIVND (reference sequence). V shed 5 bases, J shed 11 bases, and the junction held 8 bases outside the gene matches. CDR3 protein: CASSPRTGGDPPLHF. The CDR3 DNA reads as TGTGCCAGTAGTCCTCGGACAGGGGGCGACCCACCCCTCCACTTT.

This sequence joins TRBV7-8 and TRBJ2-5, with 8 bases aligning to TRBD1. With V trimmed by 5 bases and J by 0 bases, 5 bases remained unmatched. CDR1 is SGHVS and CDR2 is FQNEAQ in the germline V gene. This CDR3 region has 15 residues. The CDR3 nucleotides are TGTGCCAGCAGCGGGACAGGCGCGTACCAAGAGACCCAGTACTTC. Residues: CASSGTGAYQETQYF.

The chain couples TRBV27 to TRBJ2-3, with TRBD2 identical over 7 bases. This CDR3 is built from 15 residues. Trimming cost V 3 bases and J 0 bases; bases outside gene matches: 3. The germline V gene has CDR1 MNHEY and CDR2 SMNVEV (reference sequence). CDR3 protein: CASSLQAGSTDTQYF. Written as DNA, the CDR3 is TGTGCCAGCAGTTTGCAAGCGGGAAGCACAGATACGCAGTATTTT.